These T cell receptor beta chains were read from a single sample in a study of cytomegalovirus exposure and HLA in healthy donors. Assay: immunoSEQ multiplex PCR; the TCRdb copy retains only in-frame clones and omits some. This table holds 100,000 to 150,000 clones, roughly 77% found once. Sample: PBMCs. The source is a woman in her thirties or forties in good health and CMV-seropositive. The CDR3 runs from the conserved cysteine through the conserved F or W. The order of the fields is J gene, D gene, clone size, V gene, CDR3 protein, CDR3 DNA. D genes are given only for firm matches. Rows may omit the clone size; those that give it use once, few, many or a size class.

TRBJ2-2	NA	NA	TRBV4-1	CASSQAQNTGELFF	TGCGCCAGCAGCCAAGCCCAGAACACCGGGGAGCTGTTTTTT
TRBJ2-7	NA	NA	TRBV28	CASSPGTYEQYF	TGTGCCAGCAGTCCAGGGACCTACGAGCAGTACTTC
TRBJ1-1	NA	NA	TRBV6-6	CASSPGVGWSNTEAFF	TGTGCCAGCAGTCCCGGGGTAGGTTGGTCGAACACTGAAGCTTTCTTT
TRBJ1-1	NA	once	TRBV14	CASSQYAGVNTEAFF	TGTGCCAGCAGCCAGTATGCAGGGGTGAACACTGAAGCTTTCTTT
TRBJ1-1	NA	NA	TRBV9	CASSVGSGSTEAFF	TGTGCCAGCAGCGTAGGGTCTGGGAGCACTGAAGCTTTCTTT
TRBJ2-1	NA	NA	TRBV5-6	CASSLRTYNEQFF	TGTGCCAGCAGCTTGCGGACTTACAATGAGCAGTTCTTC
TRBJ2-4	NA	few	TRBV7-3	CATAHKPLAKNIQYF	TGTGCCACCGCGCATAAGCCGCTAGCCAAAAACATTCAGTACTTC
TRBJ2-1	TRBD1	NA	TRBV5-1	CASSTTGTGTNEQFF	TGCGCCAGCAGCACAACCGGGACAGGGACGAATGAGCAGTTCTTC
TRBJ1-2	NA	NA	TRBV20-1	CSASPGYTF	TGCAGTGCTAGTCCAGGCTACACCTTC
TRBJ1-3	NA	NA	TRBV7-9	CASSFFRGRNTIYF	TGTGCCAGCAGCTTTTTCCGGGGAAGAAACACCATATATTTT
TRBJ2-2	NA	NA	TRBV6-6	CATSGVAVGELFF	TGTGCCACCTCAGGGGTTGCGGTCGGGGAGCTGTTTTTT
TRBJ2-2	NA	NA	TRBV9	CASSVGYPAGELFF	TGTGCCAGCAGCGTGGGCTACCCCGCGGGGGAGCTGTTTTTT
TRBJ1-3	NA	NA	TRBV28	CASSSQGLSGNTIYF	TGTGCCAGCAGTTCGCAGGGTCTGTCTGGAAACACCATATATTTT
TRBJ2-7	NA	few	TRBV7-9	CASSLAQGTSYEQYF	TGTGCCAGCAGCTTAGCACAGGGGACTTCCTACGAGCAGTACTTC
TRBJ1-5	TRBD1	NA	TRBV5-1	CASSNRGRGNTDTQHF	TGCGCCAGCAGCAACAGGGGGCGGGGGAACACAGATACGCAGCATTTT
TRBJ2-2	NA	NA	TRBV7-8	CASPMPQAENTGELFF	TGTGCCAGCCCCATGCCCCAAGCGGAGAACACCGGGGAGCTGTTTTTT
TRBJ2-3	TRBD2	NA	TRBV6-1	CASDVAGSTDTQYF	TGTGCCAGTGACGTAGCGGGGAGCACAGATACGCAGTATTTT
TRBJ1-1	TRBD1	NA	TRBV10-3	CAISPVPDRETEAFF	TGTGCCATCAGTCCCGTCCCGGACAGGGAGACTGAAGCTTTCTTT
TRBJ2-1	TRBD2	NA	TRBV4-2	CASSWRGDNNEQFF	TGTGCCAGCAGCTGGCGGGGGGACAACAATGAGCAGTTCTTC
TRBJ2-5	NA	NA	TRBV6-1	CASSFPGDREETQYF	TGTGCCAGCAGTTTCCCAGGGGATAGGGAAGAGACCCAGTACTTC
TRBJ1-1	TRBD1	NA	TRBV19	CASSLQGAGTEAFF	TGTGCCAGTAGTTTACAGGGGGCAGGCACTGAAGCTTTCTTT
TRBJ2-7	TRBD2	NA	TRBV7-2	CASSLVAGGAYEQYF	TGTGCCAGCAGCTTAGTTGCGGGAGGTGCCTACGAGCAGTACTTC
TRBJ2-1	NA	NA	TRBV9	CASSAPGGINEQFF	TGTGCCAGCAGCGCCCCAGGAGGGATTAATGAGCAGTTCTTC
TRBJ2-7	NA	once	TRBV29-1	CSVEDRDYEQYF	TGCAGCGTTGAAGACAGGGACTACGAGCAGTACTTC
TRBJ2-7	NA	NA	TRBV19	CASSMDTPAEQYF	TGTGCCAGTAGTATGGACACTCCTGCCGAGCAGTACTTC
TRBJ1-5	NA	NA	TRBV28	CASSITGLLHF	TGTGCCAGCAGTATCACCGGACTCCTGCATTTT
TRBJ1-1	NA	NA	TRBV5-1	CASSLVRGAAIDGTEAFF	TGCGCCAGCAGCTTGGTTCGGGGGGCTGCCATAGATGGGACTGAAGCTTTCTTT
TRBJ2-6	TRBD1	NA	TRBV7-3	CASSSGTGGFSGANVLTF	TGTGCCAGCAGCTCCGGGACAGGGGGCTTCTCTGGGGCCAACGTCCTGACTTTC
TRBJ2-1	NA	once	TRBV5-4	CASSLAPASDTYNEQFF	TGTGCCAGCAGCTTGGCCCCTGCCAGTGATACCTACAATGAGCAGTTCTTC
TRBJ1-1	NA	NA	TRBV27	CASSWEGGNTEAFF	TGTGCCAGCAGTTGGGAGGGGGGTAACACTGAAGCTTTCTTT
TRBJ1-4	TRBD1	NA	TRBV9	CASSGTHQGATNEKLFF	TGTGCCAGCAGCGGGACGCATCAGGGGGCAACTAATGAAAAACTGTTTTTT
TRBJ1-5	NA	NA	TRBV11-2	CASSLDDSFNQPQHF	TGTGCCAGCAGCTTAGATGACAGCTTCAATCAGCCCCAGCATTTT
TRBJ1-3	TRBD1	NA	TRBV15	CATSSPYATGGIFGNTIYF	TGTGCCACCAGCAGCCCATATGCAACAGGGGGCATATTTGGAAACACCATATATTTT
TRBJ1-4	TRBD1	NA	TRBV14	CASTNRGDEKLFF	TGTGCCAGCACCAACAGGGGTGACGAAAAACTGTTTTTT
TRBJ1-2	TRBD1	NA	TRBV18	CASSATGAHYGYTF	TGTGCCAGCTCAGCGACAGGGGCCCACTATGGCTACACCTTC
TRBJ2-1	NA	NA	TRBV9	CASSVDSQGYNEQFF	TGTGCCAGCAGCGTAGATAGCCAAGGTTACAATGAGCAGTTCTTC
TRBJ2-5	NA	NA	TRBV5-1	CASSFNRGGSGETQYF	TGCGCCAGCAGCTTCAACAGGGGAGGTAGTGGAGAGACCCAGTACTTC
TRBJ1-3	NA	NA	TRBV11-1	CASSLSGAGNTIYF	TGTGCCAGCAGCCTGTCGGGGGCTGGAAACACCATATATTTT
TRBJ2-5	TRBD1	NA	TRBV9	CASSPRGTGEETQYF	TGTGCCAGCAGCCCCCGGGGGACAGGCGAAGAGACCCAGTACTTC
TRBJ2-2	TRBD2	few	TRBV18	CASSPTSGGNTGELFF	TGTGCCAGCTCGCCGACTAGCGGGGGGAACACCGGGGAGCTGTTTTTT
TRBJ1-5	NA	few	TRBV9	CASSPTGVGQPQHF	TGTGCCAGCAGCCCGACGGGGGTGGGTCAGCCCCAGCATTTT
TRBJ2-1	TRBD2	NA	TRBV19	CASSIGLAGVLSYNEQFF	TGTGCCAGTAGTATAGGACTAGCGGGAGTGTTGTCCTACAATGAGCAGTTCTTC
TRBJ2-5	NA	NA	TRBV27	CASSLSGGETQYF	TGTGCCAGCAGTTTATCAGGGGGAGAGACCCAGTACTTC
TRBJ1-1	NA	once	TRBV28	CASSPTVYDSNSF	TGTGCCAGCAGCCCAACGGTATACGACAGTAACTCATTT
TRBJ1-5	NA	NA	TRBV30	CAWSPGDWDSNQPQHF	TGTGCCTGGAGCCCTGGGGACTGGGATAGCAATCAGCCCCAGCATTTT
TRBJ1-1	NA	NA	TRBV2	CASSEQNTEAFF	TGTGCCAGCAGCGAGCAGAACACTGAAGCTTTCTTT
TRBJ1-1	NA	once	TRBV6-5	CASRNTGCEAFF	TGTGCCAGCAGAAATACAGGGTGTGAAGCTTTCTTT
TRBJ1-2	NA	NA	TRBV6-1	CASSKSTGNYGYTF	TGTGCCAGCAGCAAATCAACAGGAAACTATGGCTACACCTTC
TRBJ2-3	TRBD2	NA	TRBV7-8	CAILIGGLAGFTGGKDTQYF	TGTGCCATCCTGATAGGAGGACTAGCGGGATTCACTGGGGGTAAAGATACGCAGTATTTT
TRBJ2-7	NA	few	TRBV19	CASSIGHNRPSYEQYF	TGTGCCAGTAGTATAGGTCACAACAGACCTTCCTACGAGCAGTACTTC
TRBJ1-1	NA	NA	TRBV4-1	CASSHRRPGNTEAFF	TGCGCCAGCAGCCACAGAAGGCCAGGGAACACTGAAGCTTTCTTT
TRBJ2-1	NA	NA	TRBV5-5	CASSAGPRTYNEQFF	TGTGCCAGCAGCGCGGGACCCCGTACCTACAATGAGCAGTTCTTC
TRBJ1-2	NA	NA	TRBV28	CASSLSGYGYTF	TGTGCCAGCAGTTTATCAGGGTATGGCTACACCTTC
TRBJ2-2	NA	NA	TRBV10-3	CAITSPAGNTGELFF	TGTGCCATCACAAGTCCGGCAGGGAACACCGGGGAGCTGTTTTTT
TRBJ2-1	TRBD2	NA	TRBV7-7	CASSSRPGLAGGSYNEQFF	TGTGCTAGCAGCTCGCGCCCGGGACTAGCGGGGGGTTCCTACAATGAGCAGTTCTTC